The clone carrying this T cell receptor beta chain was observed a handful of times. TCRdb passed the PCR reads through MiXCR, listing each CDR3 protein once. The sample carries hundreds of thousands of distinct CDR3 sequences, about 22% recorded once. The data stem from a study of molecular identifiers for immune sequencing clone quantification. After removal of 0 bases from V and 0 bases from J, the junction contained 2 bases not matched to a gene. From germline, CDR1 is DFQATT and CDR2 SNEGSKA (reference sequence). The CDR3 is 16 residues long. This clonotype originated in a human donor in good health. Some libraries in this study had Jurkat cell RNA spiked in. The chain links TRBV20-1 to TRBJ2-1, with 10 bases that match TRBD2. The sequenced sample was naive CD8+ T cells from blood, with Jurkat cell RNA spiked in. As for subset: FACS-sorted CD8+CD4-CCR7+CD45RA+ naive T cells. The CDR3 bases are TGCAGTGCTAGAGATCTAGCGGGGGTCTCCTACAATGAGCAGTTCTTC. Translating it yields CSARDLAGVSYNEQFF.